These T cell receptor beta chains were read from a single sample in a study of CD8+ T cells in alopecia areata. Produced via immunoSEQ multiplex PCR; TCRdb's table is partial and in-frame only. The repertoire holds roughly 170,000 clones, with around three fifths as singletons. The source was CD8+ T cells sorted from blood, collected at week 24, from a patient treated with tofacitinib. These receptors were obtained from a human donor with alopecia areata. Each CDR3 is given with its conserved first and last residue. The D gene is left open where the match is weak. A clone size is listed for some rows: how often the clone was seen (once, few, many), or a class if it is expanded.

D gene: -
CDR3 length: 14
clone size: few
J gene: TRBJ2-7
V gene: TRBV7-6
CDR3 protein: CASSLGGVGNEQYF
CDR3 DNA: TGTGCCAGCAGCTTAGGGGGGGTGGGCAACGAGCAGTACTTC

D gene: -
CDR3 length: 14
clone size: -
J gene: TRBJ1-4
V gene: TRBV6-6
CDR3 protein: CASSTEPALDELFF
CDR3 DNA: TGTGCCAGCAGTACAGAACCGGCTCTGGACGAGCTGTTTTTT

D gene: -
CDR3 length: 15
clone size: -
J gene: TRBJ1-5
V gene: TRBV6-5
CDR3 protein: CASSPSERGNQPQHF
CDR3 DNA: TGTGCCAGCAGTCCATCAGAGAGAGGCAATCAGCCCCAGCATTTT

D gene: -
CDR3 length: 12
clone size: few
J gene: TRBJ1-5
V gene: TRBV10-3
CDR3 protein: CAIGEGVVAQHF
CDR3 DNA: TGTGCCATTGGGGAGGGGGTCGTCGCCCAGCATTTT

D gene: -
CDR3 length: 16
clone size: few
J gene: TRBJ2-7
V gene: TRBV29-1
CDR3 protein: CSVEDRAQGWPYEQYF
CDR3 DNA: TGCAGCGTTGAAGATCGGGCACAGGGATGGCCCTACGAGCAGTACTTC

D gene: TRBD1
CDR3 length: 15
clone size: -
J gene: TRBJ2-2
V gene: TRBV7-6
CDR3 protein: CATRVDRGRTGELFF
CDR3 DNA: TGTGCCACCCGAGTGGACAGGGGAAGAACCGGGGAGCTGTTTTTT

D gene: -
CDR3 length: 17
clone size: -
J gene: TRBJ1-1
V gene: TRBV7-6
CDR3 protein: CASSLGRRGALSTEAFF
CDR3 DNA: TGTGCCAGCAGCTTAGGGCGGCGGGGGGCTCTTAGCACTGAAGCTTTCTTT

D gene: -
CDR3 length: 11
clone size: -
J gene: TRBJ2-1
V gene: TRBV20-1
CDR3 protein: CSARDRNEQFF
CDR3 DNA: TGCAGTGCTAGGGACCGGAATGAGCAGTTCTTC

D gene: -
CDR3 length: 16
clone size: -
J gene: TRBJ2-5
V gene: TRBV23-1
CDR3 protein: CASSQSFAGLGETQYF
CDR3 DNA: TGCGCCAGCAGTCAATCTTTCGCAGGGTTGGGAGAGACCCAGTACTTC

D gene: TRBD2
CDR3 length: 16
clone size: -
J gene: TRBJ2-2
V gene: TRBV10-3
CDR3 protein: CAISASLAGDTGELFF
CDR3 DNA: TGTGCCATCAGCGCCTCCCTAGCGGGGGACACCGGGGAGCTGTTTTTT

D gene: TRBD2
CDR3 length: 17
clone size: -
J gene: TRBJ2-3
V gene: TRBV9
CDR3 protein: CASSVGIAGAYTDTQYF
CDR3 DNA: TGTGCCAGCAGCGTAGGGATAGCGGGGGCATACACAGATACGCAGTATTTT

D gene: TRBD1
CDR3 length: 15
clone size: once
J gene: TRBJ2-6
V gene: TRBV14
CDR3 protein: CASSHQGAGANVLTF
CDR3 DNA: TGTGCCAGCAGCCACCAGGGGGCTGGGGCCAACGTCCTGACTTTC

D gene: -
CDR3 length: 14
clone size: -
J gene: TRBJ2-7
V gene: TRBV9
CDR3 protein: CASSASGSFYEQYF
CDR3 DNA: TGTGCCAGCAGCGCCTCCGGGAGCTTCTACGAGCAGTACTTC

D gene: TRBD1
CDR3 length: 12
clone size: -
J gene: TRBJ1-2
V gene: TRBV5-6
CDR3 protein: CASSRGQAFGTF
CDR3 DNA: TGTGCCAGCAGCCGCGGACAGGCCTTCGGGACCTTC

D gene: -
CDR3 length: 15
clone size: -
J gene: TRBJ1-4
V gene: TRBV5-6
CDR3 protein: CASSTNRRGQEKLFF
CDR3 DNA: TGTGCCAGCAGCACTAACAGGAGAGGACAAGAAAAACTGTTTTTT

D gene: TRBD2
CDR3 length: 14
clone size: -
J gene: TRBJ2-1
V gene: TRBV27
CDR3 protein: CASSSSGVVNEQFF
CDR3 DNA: TGTGCCAGCAGTTCTAGCGGGGTGGTCAATGAGCAGTTCTTC

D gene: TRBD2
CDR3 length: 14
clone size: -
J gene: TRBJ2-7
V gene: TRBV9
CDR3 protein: CASSAGPGGYEQYF
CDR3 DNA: TGTGCCAGCAGCGCGGGACCGGGAGGCTACGAGCAGTACTTC

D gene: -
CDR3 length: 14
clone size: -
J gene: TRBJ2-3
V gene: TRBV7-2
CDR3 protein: CASRGGAGPDTQYF
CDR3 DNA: TGTGCCAGCAGGGGGGGAGCAGGGCCAGATACGCAGTATTTT

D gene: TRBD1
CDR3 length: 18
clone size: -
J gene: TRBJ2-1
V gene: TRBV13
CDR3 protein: CASSSRLGGQPIKGEQFF
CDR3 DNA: TGTGCCAGCAGCTCTCGCCTAGGGGGACAGCCCATCAAAGGTGAGCAGTTCTTC

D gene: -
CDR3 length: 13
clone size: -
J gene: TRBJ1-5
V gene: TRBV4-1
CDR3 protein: CASSQDGNQPQHF
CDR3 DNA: TGCGCCAGCAGCCAAGATGGAAATCAGCCCCAGCATTTT

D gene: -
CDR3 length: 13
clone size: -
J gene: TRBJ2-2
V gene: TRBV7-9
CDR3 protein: CASSLYGTGELFF
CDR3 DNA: TGTGCCAGCAGCTTATATGGCACCGGGGAGCTGTTTTTT

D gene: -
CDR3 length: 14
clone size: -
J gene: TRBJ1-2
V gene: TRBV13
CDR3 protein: CASSPGRNIYGYTF
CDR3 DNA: TGTGCCAGCAGCCCGGGACGGAATATCTATGGCTACACCTTC

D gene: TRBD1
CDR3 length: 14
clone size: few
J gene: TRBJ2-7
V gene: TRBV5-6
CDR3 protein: CASSSPDRDYEQYF
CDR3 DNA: TGTGCCAGCAGCTCCCCGGACAGGGACTACGAGCAGTACTTC

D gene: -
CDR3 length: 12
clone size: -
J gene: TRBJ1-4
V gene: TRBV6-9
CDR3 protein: CASSSGIEKLFF
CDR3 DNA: TGTGCCAGCAGTTCCGGGATTGAAAAACTGTTTTTT

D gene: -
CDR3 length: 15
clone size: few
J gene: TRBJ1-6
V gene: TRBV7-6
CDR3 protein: CASSLGTSDNSPLHF
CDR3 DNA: TGTGCCAGCAGCTTAGGGACATCAGACAATTCACCCCTCCACTTT

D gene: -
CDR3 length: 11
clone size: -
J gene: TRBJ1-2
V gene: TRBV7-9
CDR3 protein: CASSFGGGYTF
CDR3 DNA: TGTGCCAGCAGCTTTGGAGGAGGCTACACCTTC

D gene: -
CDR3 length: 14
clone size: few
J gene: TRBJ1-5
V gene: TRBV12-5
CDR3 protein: CASGWAGTTEPQHF
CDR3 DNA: TGTGCTAGTGGTTGGGCAGGGACAACGGAGCCCCAGCATTTT

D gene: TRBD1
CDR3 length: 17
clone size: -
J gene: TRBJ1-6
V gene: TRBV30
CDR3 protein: CAWSKRDSSSYNSPLHF
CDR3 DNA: TGTGCCTGGAGTAAAAGGGACAGCAGCTCCTATAATTCACCCCTCCACTTT

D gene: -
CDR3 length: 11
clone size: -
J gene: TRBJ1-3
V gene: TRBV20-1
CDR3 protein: CSARWGNTIYF
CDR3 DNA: TGCAGTGCTAGATGGGGAAACACCATATATTTT

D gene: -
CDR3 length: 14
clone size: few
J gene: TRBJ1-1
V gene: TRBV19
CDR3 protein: CASRNRASDTEAFF
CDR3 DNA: TGTGCCAGTAGAAACAGGGCTTCCGACACTGAAGCTTTCTTT

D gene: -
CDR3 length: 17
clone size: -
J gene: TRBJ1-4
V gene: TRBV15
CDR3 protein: CATSRDRPEGWHEKLFF
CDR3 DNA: TGTGCCACCAGCAGAGATCGCCCGGAGGGGTGGCATGAAAAACTGTTTTTT

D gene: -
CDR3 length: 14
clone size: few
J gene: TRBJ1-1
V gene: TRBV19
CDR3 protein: CASSPTRGGTEAFF
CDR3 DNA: TGTGCCAGTAGTCCAACACGCGGGGGGACTGAAGCTTTCTTT

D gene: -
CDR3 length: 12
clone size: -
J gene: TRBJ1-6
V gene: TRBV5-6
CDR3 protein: CASSDYNSPLHF
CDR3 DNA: TGTGCCAGCAGCGACTATAATTCACCCCTCCACTTT

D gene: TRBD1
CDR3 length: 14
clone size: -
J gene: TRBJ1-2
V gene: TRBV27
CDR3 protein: CASSYRGRDYGYTF
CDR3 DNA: TGTGCCAGCAGTTACAGGGGGCGCGACTATGGCTACACCTTC

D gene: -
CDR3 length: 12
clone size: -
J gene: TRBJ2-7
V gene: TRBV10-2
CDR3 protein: CASGWGPYEQYF
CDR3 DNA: TGCGCCAGCGGGTGGGGGCCCTACGAGCAGTACTTC

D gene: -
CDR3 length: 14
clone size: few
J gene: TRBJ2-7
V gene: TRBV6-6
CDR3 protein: CASSYDVISYEQYF
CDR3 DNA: TGTGCCAGCAGTTACGATGTCATTTCCTACGAGCAGTACTTC

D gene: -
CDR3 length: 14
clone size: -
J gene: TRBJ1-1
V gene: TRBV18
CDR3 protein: CASSPEVPFTEAFF
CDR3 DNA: TGTGCCAGCTCACCAGAAGTTCCGTTCACTGAAGCTTTCTTT

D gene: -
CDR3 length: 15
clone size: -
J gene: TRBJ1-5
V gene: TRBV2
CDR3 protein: CASIKPRYSNQPQHF
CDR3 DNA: TGTGCCAGCATTAAGCCCAGGTATAGCAATCAGCCCCAGCATTTT

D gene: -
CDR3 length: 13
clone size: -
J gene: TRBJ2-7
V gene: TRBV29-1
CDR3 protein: CSGRVGVGYEQYF
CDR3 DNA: TGCAGCGGTAGGGTAGGGGTCGGCTACGAGCAGTACTTC

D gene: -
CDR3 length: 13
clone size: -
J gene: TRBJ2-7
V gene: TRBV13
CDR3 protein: CASTLQGTYEQYF
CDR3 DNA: TGTGCCAGCACCCTGCAGGGGACCTACGAGCAGTACTTC

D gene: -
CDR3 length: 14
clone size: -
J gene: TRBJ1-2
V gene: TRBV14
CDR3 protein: CASSQVGVNYGYTF
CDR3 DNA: TGTGCCAGCAGCCAAGTAGGAGTCAACTATGGCTACACCTTC

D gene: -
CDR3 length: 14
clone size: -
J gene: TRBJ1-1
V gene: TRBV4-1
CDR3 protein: CASSQEPMGGEAFF
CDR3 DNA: TGCGCCAGCAGCCAAGAACCCATGGGGGGTGAAGCTTTCTTT

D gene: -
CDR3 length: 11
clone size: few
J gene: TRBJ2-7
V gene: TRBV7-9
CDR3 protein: CASSLGREQYF
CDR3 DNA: TGTGCCAGCAGCTTAGGTCGCGAGCAGTACTTC

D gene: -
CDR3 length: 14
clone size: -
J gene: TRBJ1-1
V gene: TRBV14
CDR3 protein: CASSTTLGNTEAFF
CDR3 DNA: TGTGCCAGCAGCACTACGCTTGGGAACACTGAAGCTTTCTTT

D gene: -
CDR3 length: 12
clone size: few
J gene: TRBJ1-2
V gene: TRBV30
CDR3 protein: CAWGVWGLGYTF
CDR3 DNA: TGTGCCTGGGGTGTTTGGGGGCTTGGCTACACCTTC

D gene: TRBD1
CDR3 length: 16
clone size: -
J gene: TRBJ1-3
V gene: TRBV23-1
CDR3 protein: CASSPPDRSSGNTIYF
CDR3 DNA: TGCGCCAGCAGTCCGCCGGACAGGAGCTCTGGAAACACCATATATTTT

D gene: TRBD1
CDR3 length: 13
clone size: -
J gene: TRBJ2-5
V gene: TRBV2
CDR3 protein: CASRDRGQETQYF
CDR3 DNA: TGTGCCAGCAGGGACAGGGGGCAAGAGACCCAGTACTTC

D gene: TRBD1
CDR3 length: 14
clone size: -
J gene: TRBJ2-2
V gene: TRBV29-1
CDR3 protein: CSGAGTGVTGELFF
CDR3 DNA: TGCAGCGGGGCGGGGACAGGGGTCACCGGGGAGCTGTTTTTT

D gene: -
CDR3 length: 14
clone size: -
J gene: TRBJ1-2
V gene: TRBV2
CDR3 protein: CANSDTSNPFGYTF
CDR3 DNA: TGTGCCAACAGCGACACCTCCAACCCCTTTGGCTACACCTTC

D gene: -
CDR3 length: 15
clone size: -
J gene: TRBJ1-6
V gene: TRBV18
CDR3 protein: CASSPGCSYNSPLHF
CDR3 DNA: TGTGCCAGCTCACCGGGATGCTCCTATAATTCACCCCTCCACTTT

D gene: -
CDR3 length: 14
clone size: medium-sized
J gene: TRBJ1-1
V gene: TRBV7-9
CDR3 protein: CASSLDIPNTEAFF
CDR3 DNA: TGTGCCAGCAGCTTAGATATCCCGAACACTGAAGCTTTCTTT

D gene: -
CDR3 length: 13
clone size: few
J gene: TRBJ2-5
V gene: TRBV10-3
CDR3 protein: CATQALQQETQYF
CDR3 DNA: TGTGCCACCCAGGCGCTACAGCAAGAGACCCAGTACTTC

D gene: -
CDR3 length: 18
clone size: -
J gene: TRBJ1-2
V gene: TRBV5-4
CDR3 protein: CASSSLESRGQTRYGYTF
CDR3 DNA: TGTGCCAGCAGTTCGTTAGAGAGCCGGGGGCAAACTCGCTATGGCTACACCTTC

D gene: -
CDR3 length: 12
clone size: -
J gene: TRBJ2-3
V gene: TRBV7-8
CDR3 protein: CASSLEADTQYF
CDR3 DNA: TGTGCCAGCAGCTTAGAGGCAGATACGCAGTATTTT

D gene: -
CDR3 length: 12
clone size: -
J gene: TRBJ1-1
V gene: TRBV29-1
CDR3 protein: CSVEALSAEAFF
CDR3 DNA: TGCAGCGTTGAAGCCCTCTCGGCTGAAGCTTTCTTT